Reported below is one TCR beta chain. In this sample, this clonotype turned up a few times. Its recognized antigen is unknown. No base-level quality is on record; no much larger clone is a single base apart. This entry comes from a study of T-cell memory formation after mild COVID-19 (dated by TCRdb to the early 2020s). Describing the broader study: Most TCR sequence clusters were specific to one of the two donors. In a couple of donors, T-cell clones that expanded and contracted after mild COVID-19 were followed by sequencing TCRalpha and TCRbeta repertoires longitudinally. The cohort was made up of two young adult volunteers, one female and one male, who were previously healthy.

PBMCs were isolated by Ficoll-Paque density gradient centrifugation. The instrument was an Illumina NovaSeq 6000. TCRalpha and TCRbeta cDNA libraries were constructed by 5'RACE with constant-segment primers, with sample barcodes and unique molecular identifiers being introduced. Trizol reagent was used to extract RNA from every sample. The libraries were amplified in two PCR steps, and the second step added a second sample barcode and Illumina TruSeq adapters. Libraries were sequenced on an Illumina NovaSeq with 2 x 150 bp paired-end reads. As for the authors' bioinformatics: Reads were demultiplexed and collapsed into UMI-guided consensus sequences with migec v1.2.7. With mixcr v2.1.11, UMI consensuses were aligned to TRA and TRB V and J templates and assembled into clonotypes. A clonotype was counted as expanded or contracted only if both edgeR and NoisET called the change significant, with noise models trained on biological replicates. For edgeR calls, a false discovery rate-adjusted p below 0.01 and a log2 fold-change threshold of 1 were applied. As an exploratory analysis of dynamics, PCA with hierarchical clustering was applied to max-normalized trajectories of the 1000 most abundant clonotypes. The CD4 or CD8 phenotype of responding clones was assigned using the separately sequenced CD4+ and CD8+ repertoires. TCRdb reprocessing: public reads trimmed at Q25 with fastp, clones called with MiXCR, in-frame beta chains kept. Here each entry gathers all rows of one CDR3 protein and keeps the most common genes and DNA. The V and J calls were not made by the authors but by TCRdb's processing. For this sample there are around 470,000 distinct CDR3 sequences; around 20% appear just once. The top ten constitute 8.4% of the sample.

Points the paper makes about the study in general: Clones contracting from day 15 to 85 had balanced CD4/CD8 phenotypes, while a second wave expanding from day 15 to 37 was biased towards CD4+. Some responding clones were found in pre-infection memory, which suggests that pre-existing cross-reactive memory T cells took part in the SARS-CoV-2 response. The study included only a couple of mild cases, and larger cohorts that include severe cases with pre-infection samples were judged to be necessary. The second-wave clones that peaked on day 37 were not confirmed to be SARS-CoV-2 specific. Contracting CD4+ clones were located mainly in the CM and EM memory subsets, whereas CD8+ clones were found to be enriched in EMRA.

Trimming leaves V shorter by 0 bases and J shorter by 5 bases, with the junction holding 10 bases beyond the gene matches. From the cysteine through the phenylalanine, the CDR3 covers 17 amino acids. Only the CDR3 region is kept as DNA, spanning 51 bases read in frame from base 1. According to the germline V gene, CDR1 reads LGHNA and CDR2 reads YNFKEQ. This chain joins TRBV4-2 to TRBJ2-1; TRBD2 agrees with 7 junctional bases. The receptor comes from an adult woman who had mild COVID-19 (a few samples of this study predate the infection). The sample titles of this study are shuffled in the database, so cell type and time point are left out; the donor was told from shared clones. Input material: PBMCs or a T cell subset sorted from them (not recorded which). CDR3 region: CASSQDRRGSCDNEQFF. Here is the DNA: TGTGCCAGCAGCCAAGATCGCCGCGGGAGCTGTGACAATGAGCAGTTCTTC.